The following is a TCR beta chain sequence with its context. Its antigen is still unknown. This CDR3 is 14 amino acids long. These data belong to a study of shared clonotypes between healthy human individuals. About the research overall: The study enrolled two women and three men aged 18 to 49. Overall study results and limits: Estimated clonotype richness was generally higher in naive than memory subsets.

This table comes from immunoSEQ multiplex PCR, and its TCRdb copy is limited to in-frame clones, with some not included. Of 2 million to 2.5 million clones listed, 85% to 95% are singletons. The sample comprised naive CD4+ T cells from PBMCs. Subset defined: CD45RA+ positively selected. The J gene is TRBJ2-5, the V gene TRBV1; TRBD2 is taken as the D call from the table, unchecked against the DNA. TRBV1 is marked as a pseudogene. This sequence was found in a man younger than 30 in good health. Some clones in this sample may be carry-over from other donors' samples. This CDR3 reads CTSSLMTSRETQYF. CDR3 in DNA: TGCACCAGCAGCCTCATGACTAGTAGAGAGACCCAGTACTTC.